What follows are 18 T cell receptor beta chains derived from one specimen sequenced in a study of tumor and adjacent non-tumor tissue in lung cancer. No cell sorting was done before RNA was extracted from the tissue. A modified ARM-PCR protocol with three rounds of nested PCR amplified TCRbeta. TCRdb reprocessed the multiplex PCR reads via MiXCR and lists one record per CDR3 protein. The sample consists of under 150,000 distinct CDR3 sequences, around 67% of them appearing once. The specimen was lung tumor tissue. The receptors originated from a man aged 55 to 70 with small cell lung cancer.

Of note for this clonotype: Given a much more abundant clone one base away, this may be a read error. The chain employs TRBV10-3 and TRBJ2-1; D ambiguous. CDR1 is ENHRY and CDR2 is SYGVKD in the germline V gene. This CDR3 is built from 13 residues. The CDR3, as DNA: TGTGCCATCAGTGAGTGGCTCTTAAATGAGCTGTTCTTC. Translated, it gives CAISEWLLNELFF.

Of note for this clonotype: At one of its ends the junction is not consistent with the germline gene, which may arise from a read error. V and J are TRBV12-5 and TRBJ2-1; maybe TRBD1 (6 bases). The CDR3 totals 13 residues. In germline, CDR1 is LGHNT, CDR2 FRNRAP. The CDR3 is CASGLVQGNGQFF. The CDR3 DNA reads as TGTGCTAGTGGTTTGGTCCAGGGGAATGGGCAGTTCTTC.

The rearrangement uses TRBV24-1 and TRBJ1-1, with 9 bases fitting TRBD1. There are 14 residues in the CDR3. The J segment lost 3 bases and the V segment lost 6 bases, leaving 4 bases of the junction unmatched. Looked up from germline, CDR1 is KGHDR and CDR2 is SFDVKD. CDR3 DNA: TGTGCCACCAGTCCGGGACAGGGAGACACTGAAGCTTTCTTT. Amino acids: CATSPGQGDTEAFF.

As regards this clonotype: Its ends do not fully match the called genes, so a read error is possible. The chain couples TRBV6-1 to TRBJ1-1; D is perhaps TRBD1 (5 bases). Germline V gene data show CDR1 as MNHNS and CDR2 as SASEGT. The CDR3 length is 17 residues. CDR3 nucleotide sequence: TGTGTCAGCAGTGGCGGGACCACCCGGGCAGGAAGCACTGAAGCTTTCTTT. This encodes CVSSGGTTRAGSTEAFF.

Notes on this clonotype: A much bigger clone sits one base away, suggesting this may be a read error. CDR3 coding DNA: TGTGCCAGCAGTTTAGCTAGCGATAGGAGAAGCTACAATGAGCAGTTCTTC. It encodes CASSLASDRRSYNEQFF. The chain employs TRBV28 and TRBJ2-1, with a weak D call TRBD2 (6 bases). The CDR3 contains 17 residues. Trimming removed 2 bases from V and 3 bases from J, with 17 bases in between. Germline CDR1 is MDHEN and CDR2 is SYDVKM.

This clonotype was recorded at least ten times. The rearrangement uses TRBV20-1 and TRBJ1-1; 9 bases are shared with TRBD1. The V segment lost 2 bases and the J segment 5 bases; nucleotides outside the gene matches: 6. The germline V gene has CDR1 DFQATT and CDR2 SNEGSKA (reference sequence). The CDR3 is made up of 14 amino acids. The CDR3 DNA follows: TGCAGTGCTAGACTCACAGGGGGCAGGACTGAAGCTTTCTTT. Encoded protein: CSARLTGGRTEAFF.

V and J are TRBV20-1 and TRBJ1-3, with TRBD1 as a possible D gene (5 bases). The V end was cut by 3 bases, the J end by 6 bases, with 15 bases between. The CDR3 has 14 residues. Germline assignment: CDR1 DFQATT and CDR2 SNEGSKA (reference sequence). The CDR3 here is CSARDGAGINTIYF. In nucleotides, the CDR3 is TGCAGTGCTAGGGATGGGGCTGGAATAAACACCATATATTTT.

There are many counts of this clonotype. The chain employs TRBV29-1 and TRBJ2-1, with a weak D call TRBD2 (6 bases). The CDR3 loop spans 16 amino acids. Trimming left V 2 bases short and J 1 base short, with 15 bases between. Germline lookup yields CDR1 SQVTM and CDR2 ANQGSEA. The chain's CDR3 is CSVEIGGAGSYNEQFF. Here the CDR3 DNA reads TGCAGCGTTGAAATCGGCGGGGCTGGTTCCTACAATGAGCAGTTCTTC.

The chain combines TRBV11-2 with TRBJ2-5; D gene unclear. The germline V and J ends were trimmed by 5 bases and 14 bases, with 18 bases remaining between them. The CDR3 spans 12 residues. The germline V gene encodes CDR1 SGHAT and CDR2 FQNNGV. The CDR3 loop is CASSVTVIQEYF. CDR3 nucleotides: TGTGCCAGCAGCGTAACGGTGATCCAAGAATACTTC.

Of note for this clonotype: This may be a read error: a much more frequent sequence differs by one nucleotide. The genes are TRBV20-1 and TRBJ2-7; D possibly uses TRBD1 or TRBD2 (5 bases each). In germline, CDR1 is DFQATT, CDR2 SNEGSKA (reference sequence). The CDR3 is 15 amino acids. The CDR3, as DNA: TGCAGTGCTAGAGATCCTGGGGGATTATCCTACGAGCGGTACTTC. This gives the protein CSARDPGGLSYERYF.

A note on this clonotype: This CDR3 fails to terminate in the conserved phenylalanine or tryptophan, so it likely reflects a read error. The CDR3 nucleotides read TGCGCCAGCAGCTTGGGACAGCCAAACACAGATACGCAGTATTCA. This gives the protein CASSLGQPNTDTQYS. The chain employs TRBV5-1 and TRBJ2-3; D possibly corresponds to TRBD1 (5 bases). Trimming removed 0 bases at V and 2 bases at J, with 10 bases between. The CDR3 covers 15 residues. CDR1 is SGHRS, CDR2 YFSETQ, per germline.

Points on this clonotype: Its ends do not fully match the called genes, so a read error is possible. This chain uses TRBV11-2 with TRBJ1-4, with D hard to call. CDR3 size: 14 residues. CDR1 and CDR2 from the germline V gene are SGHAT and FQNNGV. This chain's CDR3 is CTSSLAADLEKLFF. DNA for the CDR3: TGTACCAGCAGCTTAGCGGCAGACCTTGAAAAACTGTTTTTC.

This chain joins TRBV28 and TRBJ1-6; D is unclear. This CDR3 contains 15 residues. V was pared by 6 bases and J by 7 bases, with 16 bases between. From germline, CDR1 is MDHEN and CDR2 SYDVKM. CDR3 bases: TGTGCCAGCAGACCGCAGGAACGGCTCAATTCACCCCTCCACTTT. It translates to CASRPQERLNSPLHF. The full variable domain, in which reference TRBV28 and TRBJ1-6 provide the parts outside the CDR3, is DVKVTQSSRYLVKRTGEKVFLECVQDMDHENMFWYRQDPGLGLRLIYFSYDVKMKEKGDIPEGYSVSREKKERFSLILESASTNQTSMYLCASRPQERLNSPLHFGNGTRLTVT.

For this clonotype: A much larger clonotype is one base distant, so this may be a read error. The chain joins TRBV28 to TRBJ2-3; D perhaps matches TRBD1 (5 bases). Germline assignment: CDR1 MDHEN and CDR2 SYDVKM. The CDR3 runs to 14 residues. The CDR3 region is CASSLGPETDAQYF. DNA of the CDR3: TGTGCCAGCAGTTTAGGTCCAGAGACAGATGCGCAGTATTTT.

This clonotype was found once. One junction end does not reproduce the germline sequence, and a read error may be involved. The DNA for the CDR3 is TGTGGCAGCAAAGACGGGACAGGATGGGGTGGGGAGCTGTTTTTT. Amino acids: CGSKDGTGWGGELFF. The chain has TRBV6-5 and TRBJ2-2; 8 positions match TRBD1. This CDR3 spans 15 amino acids. Germline CDR1 MNHEY, CDR2 SVGAGI.

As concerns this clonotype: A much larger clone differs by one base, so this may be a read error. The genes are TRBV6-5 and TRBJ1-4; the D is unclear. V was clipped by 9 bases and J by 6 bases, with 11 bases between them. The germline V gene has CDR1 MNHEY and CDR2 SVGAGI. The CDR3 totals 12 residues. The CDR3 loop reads CARGVTDEKLFF. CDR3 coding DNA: TGTGCCAGGGGAGTTACGGATGAAAAACTGTTTTTT.

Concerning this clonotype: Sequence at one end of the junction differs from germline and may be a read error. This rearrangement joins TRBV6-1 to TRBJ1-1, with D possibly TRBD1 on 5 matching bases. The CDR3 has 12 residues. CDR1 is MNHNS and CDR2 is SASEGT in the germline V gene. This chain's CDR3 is CASHRGRTGASF. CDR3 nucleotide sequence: TGTGCCAGCCACCGGGGCAGGACTGGAGCTTCCTTT.

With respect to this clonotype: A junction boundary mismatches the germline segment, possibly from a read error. The CDR3 loop reads CSAGLIHEQYF. The CDR3 region has the DNA TGTAGCGCGGGCCTTATACACGAGCAGTACTTC. The rearrangement links TRBV29-1 to TRBJ2-7; maybe TRBD2 (5 bases). This CDR3 is 11 amino acids long. Germline V gives CDR1 SQVTM, CDR2 ANQGSEA.